A single sample is the source of the 7 T cell receptor beta chains below, sequenced in a study of shared clonotypes between healthy human individuals. Method: immunoSEQ multiplex PCR; TCRdb's copy keeps in-frame clones and lacks some. The sample carries about 480,000 clones, 79% recorded once. The sample comprised PBMCs. The receptors originated from a woman aged 40 to 55 in good health. Some clones in this sample may be carry-over from other donors' samples.

The chain has TRBV28 and TRBJ2-1; no reliable D call. The germline V gene has CDR1 MDHEN and CDR2 SYDVKM. The CDR3 is 12 residues long. The ends were cut back, 6 bases at V and 6 bases at J, with 9 bases in the middle. CDR3 sequence reads: CASSLPANEQFF. The CDR3 DNA sequence: TGTGCCAGCAGCCTTCCGGCCAATGAGCAGTTCTTC.

The J gene is TRBJ2-7, the V gene TRBV6-5; possibly TRBD2 for D (6 bases). V was trimmed by 4 bases and J by 0 bases, leaving 13 bases between them. There are 15 residues in the CDR3. Germline V CDR1 and CDR2: MNHEY, SVGAGI. Here the CDR3 reads CASSSPRRDSYEQYF. Here the CDR3 DNA reads TGTGCCAGCAGTTCCCCCCGGCGGGACTCCTACGAGCAGTACTTC.

This clone was detected only a few times. This chain links TRBV30 with TRBJ2-1; 15 nucleotides agree with TRBD2. After removal of 5 bases from V and 8 bases from J, the junction contained 4 bases not matched to a gene. This CDR3 is 14 amino acids long. CDR1 and CDR2 (germline): GTSNPN, SVGIG (reference sequence). CDR3 amino acids: CAWGLAGGFYEQFF. Written as DNA, the CDR3 is TGTGCCTGGGGACTAGCGGGAGGGTTTTATGAGCAGTTCTTC.

This clone has a count of ten or more. The V and J genes are TRBV7-2 and TRBJ2-5; D is unresolved. Germline loops: CDR1 SGHTA, CDR2 FQGNSA. The CDR3 has 17 amino acids. V was pared by 2 bases and J by 2 bases, with 18 bases between. The chain's CDR3 is CASSLNNPRTAQETQYF. The CDR3 DNA follows: TGTGCCAGCAGCTTAAACAATCCTCGTACCGCACAAGAGACCCAGTACTTC.

The rearrangement links TRBV20-1 to TRBJ1-1; 7 bases agree with TRBD1. The germline gives CDR1 DFQATT, CDR2 SNEGSKA (reference sequence). The CDR3 spans 11 residues. Trimming at V came to 7 bases and at J to 5 bases, leaving 4 bases not matched to a gene. The CDR3: CSGQGDTEAFF. The CDR3 nucleotides read TGCAGTGGGCAGGGGGATACTGAAGCTTTCTTT.

V usage is TRBV15 and J usage is TRBJ2-6; the D is unclear. The CDR3 runs to 17 residues. The germline V and J ends were trimmed by 3 bases and 3 bases, with 15 bases remaining between them. From germline, CDR1 is LNHNV and CDR2 YYDKDF (reference sequence). The CDR3 DNA is TGTGCCACCAGCAGGGACGCCGCAGGTGTTGGGGCCAACGTCCTGACTTTC. Protein sequence: CATSRDAAGVGANVLTF.

This chain joins TRBV5-1 and TRBJ2-1; a possible D gene is TRBD2 (6 bases). The CDR3 is made up of 15 amino acids. Trimming pared 5 bases from V and 4 bases from J, leaving 16 bases between. Germline CDR1 reads SGHRS; CDR2 reads YFSETQ. The CDR3 protein is CASRARPGEYNEQFF. In nucleotides, the CDR3 is TGCGCCAGCAGGGCACGACCGGGAGAGTACAATGAGCAGTTCTTC.